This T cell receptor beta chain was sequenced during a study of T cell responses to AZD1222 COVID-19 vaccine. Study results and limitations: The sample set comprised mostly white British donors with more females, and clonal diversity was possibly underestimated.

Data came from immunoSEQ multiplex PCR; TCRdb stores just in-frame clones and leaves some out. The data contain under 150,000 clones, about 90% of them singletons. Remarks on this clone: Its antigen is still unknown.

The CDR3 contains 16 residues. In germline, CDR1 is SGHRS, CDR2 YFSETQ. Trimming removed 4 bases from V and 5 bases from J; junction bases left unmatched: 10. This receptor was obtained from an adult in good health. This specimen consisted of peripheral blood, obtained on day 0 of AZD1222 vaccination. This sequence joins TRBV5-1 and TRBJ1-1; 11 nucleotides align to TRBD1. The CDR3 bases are TGCGCCAGCAGCCTGGAACCGGGACAGGGGGAAACTGAAGCTTTCTTT. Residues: CASSLEPGQGETEAFF.